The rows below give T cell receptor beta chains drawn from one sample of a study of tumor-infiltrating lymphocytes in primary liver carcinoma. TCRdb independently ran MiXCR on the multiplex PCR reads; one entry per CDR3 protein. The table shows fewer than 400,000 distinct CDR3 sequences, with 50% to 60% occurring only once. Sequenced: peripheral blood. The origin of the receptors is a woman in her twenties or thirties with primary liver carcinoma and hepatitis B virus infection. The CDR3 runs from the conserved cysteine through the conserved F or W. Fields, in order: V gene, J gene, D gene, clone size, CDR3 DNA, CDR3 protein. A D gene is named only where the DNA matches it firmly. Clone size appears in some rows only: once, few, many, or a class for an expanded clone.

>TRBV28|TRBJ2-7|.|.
TGTGCCAACACCCCAGGGTGGGGCTCCTACGAGCAGTACTTC
CANTPGWGSYEQYF
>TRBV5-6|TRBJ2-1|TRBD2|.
TGTGCCAACAGCCCGGGACTAGCGGGAGGCAATGAGCAGTTCTTC
CANSPGLAGGNEQFF
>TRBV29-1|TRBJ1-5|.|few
TGCAGCGTTGGGACAGATAATCAGCCCCAGCATTTT
CSVGTDNQPQHF
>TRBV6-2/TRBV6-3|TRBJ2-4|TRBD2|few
TGTGCCAGCAGTTACAGACTAGCGGGACCTCTAGCCAAAAACATTCAGTACTTC
CASSYRLAGPLAKNIQYF
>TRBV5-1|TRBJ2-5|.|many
TGTGCCAGCAGCGACCCGGGGGAGACCCAGTACTTC
CASSDPGETQYF
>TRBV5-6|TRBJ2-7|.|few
TGTGCCAGCAGCTTGCGAGGGGACAACGAGCAGTACTTC
CASSLRGDNEQYF
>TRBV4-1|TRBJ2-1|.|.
TGCGCCAGCAGCCCCTTAGGGGTACGGGGGTACAATGTGCAGTTCTTC
CASSPLGVRGYNVQFF
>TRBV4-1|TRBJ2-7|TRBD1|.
TGCGCCAGCAGCCAAGTTGGGGACAGGGGAGGAAACGAGCAGTACTTC
CASSQVGDRGGNEQYF
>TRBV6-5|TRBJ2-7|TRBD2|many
TGTGCCAGCAGTCACACTAGCGGGAGCTCCTACGAGCAGTACTTC
CASSHTSGSSYEQYF
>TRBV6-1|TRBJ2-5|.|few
TGTGCCAGCATAAGGGCCAGGGAGTCAGCAGAGACCCAGTACTTC
CASIRARESAETQYF
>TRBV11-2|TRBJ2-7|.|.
TGTGCCAGCAACCCTAATAGCAGGGACGAGGAGTACTTC
CASNPNSRDEEYF
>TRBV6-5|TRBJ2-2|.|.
TGTGCCAGCACAAAAGGGAACACCGGGGAGCTGTTTTTT
CASTKGNTGELFF
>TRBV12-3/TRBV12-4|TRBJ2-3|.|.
TGTGCTAGCAGTTTTGGTCGTAGCAAAGATACGCATTATTTT
CASSFGRSKDTHYF
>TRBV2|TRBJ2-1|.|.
TGTGCCAGCAGTCGAAGAAACAATGAGCAGTTCTTC
CASSRRNNEQFF
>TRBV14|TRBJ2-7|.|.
TGTGCCAGCAGCCAAGAATTCGACACGTGGGACTACGAGCAGTACTTC
CASSQEFDTWDYEQYF
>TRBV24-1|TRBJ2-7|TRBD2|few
TGTGCCACCAGTGACCCGGGGGGCTACGAGCAGTACTTC
CATSDPGGYEQYF
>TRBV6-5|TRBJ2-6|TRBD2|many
TGTGCCAGCAGCCTTGGGACTAGCGGCGGCTCTGGGGCCAACGTCCTGACTTTC
CASSLGTSGGSGANVLTF
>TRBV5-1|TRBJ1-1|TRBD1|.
TGCGCCTGCAGTTTGGAGGGGGCCTTCACTGAAGCTTTCTTT
CACSLEGAFTEAFF
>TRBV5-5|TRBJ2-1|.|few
TGTGCCAGCAGCTTGACCTCCAGCTGGGATGAGCAGTTCTTC
CASSLTSSWDEQFF
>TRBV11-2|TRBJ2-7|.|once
TGTGCCAGCAGTCAAGACATAGTGGAAGGGTGCGAGCAGTACTTC
CASSQDIVEGCEQYF
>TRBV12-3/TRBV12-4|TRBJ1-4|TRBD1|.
TGTGCCAACAGCTGGACAGGATATAATGAAAAACTGTTTTTT
CANSWTGYNEKLFF
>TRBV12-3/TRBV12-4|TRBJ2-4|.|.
TGTGCCAGCAGTTTTGGGTTGACCAAAAACATTCGGTGCTTC
CASSFGLTKNIRCF
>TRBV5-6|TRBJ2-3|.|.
TGTGCCAGCATCGCGGACTTCACAGATACGCAGTATTTT
CASIADFTDTQYF
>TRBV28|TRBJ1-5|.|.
TGTGCCAGCAGTTTGCGAGGTTCTAGCAATCAGCCCCAGCATTTT
CASSLRGSSNQPQHF
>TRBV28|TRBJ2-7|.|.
TGTGCCAGCGAGGCCGGGCAGACCTACGAGCAGTACTTC
CASEAGQTYEQYF
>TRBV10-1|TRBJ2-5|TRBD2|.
TGCGCCAGCAGTATGGAGGCGGGAGAAACCGAGACCCAGTACTTC
CASSMEAGETETQYF
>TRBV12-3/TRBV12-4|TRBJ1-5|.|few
TGTGCCAGCAGTTTCGGGGGGTTTCGTCAGCCCCAGCATTTT
CASSFGGFRQPQHF
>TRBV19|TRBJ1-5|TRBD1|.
TGTGCCAGTAGTGGAATGGACAGGCCTCAGCCCCAGCATTTT
CASSGMDRPQPQHF
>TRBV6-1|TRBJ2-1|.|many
TGTGCCAGCAGATCCCGGATGGGGAATGAGCAGTTCTTC
CASRSRMGNEQFF
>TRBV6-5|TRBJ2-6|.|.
TGTGTCAGCAGCCAACTATCAGGGGCACTGGTACCCAAGGTCCTGACTTTC
CVSSQLSGALVPKVLTF
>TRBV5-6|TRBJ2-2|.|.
TGTGCCAGCAGCTTATCACCCAGAGTCACCGGGGAGCGGTTTTTT
CASSLSPRVTGERFF
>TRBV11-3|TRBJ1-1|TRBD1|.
TGTGCCAGCAGCTTTCACCGACAGGGAAGGGAGATCACTGAAGCTTTCTTT
CASSFHRQGREITEAFF
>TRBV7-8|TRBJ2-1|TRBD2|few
TGTGCCAGCAGCCCGACGACTCGGGCTCGTGATAAGACTAGCGGGAGGTACAATGAGCAGTTCTTC
CASSPTTRARDKTSGRYNEQFF
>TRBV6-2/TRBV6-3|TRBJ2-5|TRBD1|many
TGTGCCAGCAGAGACAGGGGGAGAGAGACCCAGTACTTC
CASRDRGRETQYF
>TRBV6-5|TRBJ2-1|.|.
TGTGCCAGCAGCCCGGGTTGGGCGGGTCACAATGAGCAGTTCTTC
CASSPGWAGHNEQFF
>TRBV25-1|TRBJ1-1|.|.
TGTGCCAGCAGTGCGGAGCCGGGGGGGACTGAAGCTTTCTTT
CASSAEPGGTEAFF
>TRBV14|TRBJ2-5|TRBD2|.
TGTGCCAGCAGCCAAGATGTTCTAGCGGGAGGTTTGGGAGAGACCCAGTACTTC
CASSQDVLAGGLGETQYF
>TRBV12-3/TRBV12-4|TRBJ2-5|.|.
TGTGCCAGTACTTGGCGGCAAGAGACCCAGTACTTC
CASTWRQETQYF
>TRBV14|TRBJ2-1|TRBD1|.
TGTGCCAGCAGCCCGACGGGACAGGTTATCAATGAGCAGTTCTTC
CASSPTGQVINEQFF